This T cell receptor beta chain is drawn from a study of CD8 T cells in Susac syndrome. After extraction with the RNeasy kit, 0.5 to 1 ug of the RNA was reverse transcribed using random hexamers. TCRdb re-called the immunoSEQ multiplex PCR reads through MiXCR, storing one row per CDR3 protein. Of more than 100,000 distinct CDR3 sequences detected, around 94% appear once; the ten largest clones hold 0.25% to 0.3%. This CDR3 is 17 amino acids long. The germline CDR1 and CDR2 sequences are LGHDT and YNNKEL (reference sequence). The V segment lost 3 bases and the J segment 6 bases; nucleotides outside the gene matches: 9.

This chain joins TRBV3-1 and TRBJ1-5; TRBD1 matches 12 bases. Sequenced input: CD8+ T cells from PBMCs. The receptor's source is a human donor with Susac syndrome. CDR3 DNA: TGTGCCAGCAGCCAGGAAAGGGACAGGGGGCTTGGTCAGCCCCAGCATTTT. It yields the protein CASSQERDRGLGQPQHF.